This T cell receptor (beta chain) emerged from a study of blood T cell repertoires in COVID-19. As for the study in general: COVID-19 samples collected from the United States, Italy and Spain covered acute and convalescent phases.

CDR3 length: 17 residues. CDR1 LGHNA and CDR2 YNFKEQ come from the germline V gene. With 1 base clipped from V and 3 bases from J, the junction kept 8 bases outside the gene matches. The method was immunoSEQ multiplex PCR; TCRdb's version includes in-frame clones alone and lacks a portion of them. The sample lists approximately 240,000 clones; about nine tenths were seen once. Assignments of participants to cohorts depended upon their own reported clinical history. The source material was PBMCs or T cells enriched from blood (not recorded which). The receptor comes from a woman aged 50 to 60 in a cohort exposed to, infected with or recovered from COVID-19 (not recorded which). The chain joins TRBV4-2 to TRBJ2-3, with 9 bases matching TRBD1. Here the CDR3 reads CASSQVLPGTGTDTQYF. CDR3 in DNA: TGTGCCAGCAGCCAAGTTTTACCCGGGACAGGGACAGATACGCAGTATTTT.